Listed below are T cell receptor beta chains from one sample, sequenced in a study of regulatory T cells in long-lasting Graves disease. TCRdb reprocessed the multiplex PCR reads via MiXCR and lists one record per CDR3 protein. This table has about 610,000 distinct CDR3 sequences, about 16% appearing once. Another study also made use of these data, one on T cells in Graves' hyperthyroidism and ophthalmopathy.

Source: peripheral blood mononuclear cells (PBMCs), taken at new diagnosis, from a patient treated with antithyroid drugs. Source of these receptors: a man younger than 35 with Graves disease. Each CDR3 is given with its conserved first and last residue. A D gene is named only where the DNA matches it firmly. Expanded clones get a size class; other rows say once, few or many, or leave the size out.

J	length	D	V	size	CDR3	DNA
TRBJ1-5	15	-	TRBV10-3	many	CAISESDRRNQPQHF	TGTGCCATCAGTGAGTCCGACAGGCGCAATCAGCCCCAGCATTTT
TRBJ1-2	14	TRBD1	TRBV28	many	CASSGDRGNYGYTF	TGTGCCAGCAGTGGAGACAGGGGCAACTATGGCTACACCTTC
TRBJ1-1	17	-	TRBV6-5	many	CASSYLMQIGMNTEAFF	TGTGCCAGCAGTTACTTAATGCAGATTGGAATGAACACTGAAGCTTTCTTT
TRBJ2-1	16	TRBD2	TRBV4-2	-	CASSQDRAGAYNEQFF	TGTGCCAGCAGCCAAGATAGGGCGGGAGCGTACAATGAGCAGTTCTTC
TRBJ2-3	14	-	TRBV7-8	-	CASGRLVSTDTQYF	TGTGCCAGCGGCCGACTAGTTTCCACAGATACGCAGTATTTT
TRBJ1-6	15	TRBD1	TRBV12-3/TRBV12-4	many	CASSPRDRGNSPLHF	TGTGCCAGCAGTCCCCGGGACAGGGGAAATTCACCCCTCCACTTT
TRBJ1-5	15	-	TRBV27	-	CASSPRGVSNQPQHF	TGTGCCAGCAGCCCCCGGGGTGTTAGCAATCAGCCCCAGCATTTT
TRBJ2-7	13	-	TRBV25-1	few	CASSAIQGGEQYF	TGTGCCAGCAGTGCGATTCAGGGAGGCGAGCAGTACTTC
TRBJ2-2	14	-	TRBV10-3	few	CAISEPGHTGELFF	TGTGCCATCAGTGAGCCCGGGCACACCGGGGAGCTGTTTTTT
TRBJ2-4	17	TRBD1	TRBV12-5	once	CASGSSTGAGAKNIQYF	TGTGCTAGTGGTTCTTCGACAGGGGCCGGGGCCAAAAACATTCAGTACTTC
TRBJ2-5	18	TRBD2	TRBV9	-	CASSVGLETSGRQETQYF	TGTGCCAGCAGCGTAGGGTTGGAGACTAGCGGGAGACAAGAGACCCAGTACTTC
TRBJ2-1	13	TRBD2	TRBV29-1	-	CSVVSGSRNEQFF	TGCAGCGTTGTTAGCGGGAGTAGGAATGAGCAGTTCTTC
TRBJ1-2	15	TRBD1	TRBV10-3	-	CAISVGTEANYGYTF	TGTGCCATCAGTGTGGGGACAGAAGCTAACTATGGCTACACCTTC
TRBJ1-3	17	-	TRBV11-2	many	CASSLPRTGDGGNTIYF	TGTGCCAGCAGCTTACCCCGGACGGGAGATGGTGGAAACACCATATATTTT
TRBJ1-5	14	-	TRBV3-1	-	CASSYSGIHQPQHF	TGTGCCAGCAGTTACTCGGGCATACATCAGCCCCAGCATTTT
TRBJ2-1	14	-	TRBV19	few	CASSIDLVGNEQFF	TGTGCCAGTAGTATAGATCTAGTAGGGAATGAGCAGTTCTTC
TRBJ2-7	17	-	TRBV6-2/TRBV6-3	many	CASSYMGGLGPSYEQYF	TGTGCCAGCAGTTACATGGGAGGCTTAGGCCCTTCCTACGAGCAGTACTTC
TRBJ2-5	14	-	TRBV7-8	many	CASSLFTGPVAQYF	TGTGCCAGCAGCTTATTCACGGGGCCCGTGGCCCAGTACTTC
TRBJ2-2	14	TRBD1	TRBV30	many	CAWSDRGGTGELFF	TGTGCCTGGAGTGACAGGGGTGGCACCGGGGAGCTGTTTTTT
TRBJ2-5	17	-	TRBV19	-	CASSIEERPGRQETQYF	TGTGCCAGTAGTATAGAGGAGAGACCGGGACGCCAAGAGACCCAGTACTTC
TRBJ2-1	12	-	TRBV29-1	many	CSVVPSYNEQFF	TGCAGCGTTGTACCCTCCTACAATGAGCAGTTCTTC
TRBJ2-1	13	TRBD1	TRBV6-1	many	CAARRQGSHEQFF	TGTGCCGCGCGTAGACAGGGCTCGCATGAGCAGTTCTTC
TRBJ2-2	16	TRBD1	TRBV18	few	CASSPRTGSDTGELFF	TGTGCCAGCTCTCCGAGGACAGGGTCGGACACCGGGGAGCTGTTTTTT
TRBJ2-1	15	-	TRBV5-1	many	CASSLVSGDSNEQFF	TGCGCCAGCAGCTTGGTCTCGGGAGACTCCAATGAGCAGTTCTTC
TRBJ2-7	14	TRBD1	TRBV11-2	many	CASSSGGARHEQYF	TGTGCCAGCAGCTCAGGGGGAGCCCGCCACGAGCAGTACTTC
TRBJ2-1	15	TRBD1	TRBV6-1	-	CASSGTGTGVNEQFF	TGTGCCAGCAGCGGCACCGGGACAGGGGTAAATGAGCAGTTCTTC
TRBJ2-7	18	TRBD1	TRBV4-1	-	CASSQPLAGTGGWNEQYF	TGCGCCAGCAGCCAACCCCTGGCGGGGACAGGGGGCTGGAACGAGCAGTACTTC
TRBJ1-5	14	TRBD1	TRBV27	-	CASSWRQGEQPQHF	TGTGCCAGCAGTTGGCGACAGGGAGAGCAGCCCCAGCATTTT
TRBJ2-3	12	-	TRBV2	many	CASTAVRDTQYF	TGTGCCAGCACTGCGGTACGAGATACGCAGTATTTT
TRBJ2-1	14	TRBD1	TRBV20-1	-	CSARGTGSYNEQFF	TGCAGTGCTAGAGGGACAGGTTCCTACAATGAGCAGTTCTTC
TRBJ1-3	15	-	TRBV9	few	CASSVGGESGNTIYF	TGTGCCAGCAGCGTAGGGGGTGAATCTGGAAACACCATATATTTT
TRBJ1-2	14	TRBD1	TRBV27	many	CASSIQQGANGYTF	TGTGCCAGCAGTATCCAACAGGGGGCAAATGGCTACACCTTC
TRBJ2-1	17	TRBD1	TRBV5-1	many	CASSPPGQGASYNEQFF	TGCGCCAGCAGCCCGCCGGGACAGGGGGCATCCTACAATGAGCAGTTCTTC
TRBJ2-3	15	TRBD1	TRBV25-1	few	CARTGGGLDTDTQYF	TGTGCTAGAACAGGGGGCGGCCTCGATACAGATACGCAGTATTTT
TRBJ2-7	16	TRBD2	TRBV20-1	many	CSARQVGRVSSYEQYF	TGCAGTGCCCGTCAGGTCGGGAGGGTCAGCTCCTACGAGCAGTACTTC
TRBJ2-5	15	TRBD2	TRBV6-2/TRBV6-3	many	CASSGTSGTQETQYF	TGTGCCAGCAGTGGGACTAGCGGAACCCAAGAGACCCAGTACTTC
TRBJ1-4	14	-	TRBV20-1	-	CSANVGATNEKLFF	TGCAGTGCTAACGTCGGCGCAACTAATGAAAAACTGTTTTTT
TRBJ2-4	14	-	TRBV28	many	CASTRGQTENIQYF	TGTGCCAGCACCAGAGGACAGACTGAAAACATTCAGTACTTC
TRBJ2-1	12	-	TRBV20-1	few	CSARVRGDEQFF	TGCAGTGCTAGAGTTAGGGGCGATGAGCAGTTCTTC
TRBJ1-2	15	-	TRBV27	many	CASSLSKASKSGYTF	TGTGCCAGCAGTTTATCGAAGGCCAGTAAAAGTGGCTACACCTTC
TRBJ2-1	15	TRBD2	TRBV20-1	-	CSARGGGSRFEEQFF	TGCAGTGCTAGAGGTGGCGGGAGTCGGTTCGAGGAGCAGTTCTTC
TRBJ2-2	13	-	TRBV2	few	CASRADGTGELFF	TGTGCCAGCAGAGCGGACGGCACCGGGGAGCTGTTTTTT